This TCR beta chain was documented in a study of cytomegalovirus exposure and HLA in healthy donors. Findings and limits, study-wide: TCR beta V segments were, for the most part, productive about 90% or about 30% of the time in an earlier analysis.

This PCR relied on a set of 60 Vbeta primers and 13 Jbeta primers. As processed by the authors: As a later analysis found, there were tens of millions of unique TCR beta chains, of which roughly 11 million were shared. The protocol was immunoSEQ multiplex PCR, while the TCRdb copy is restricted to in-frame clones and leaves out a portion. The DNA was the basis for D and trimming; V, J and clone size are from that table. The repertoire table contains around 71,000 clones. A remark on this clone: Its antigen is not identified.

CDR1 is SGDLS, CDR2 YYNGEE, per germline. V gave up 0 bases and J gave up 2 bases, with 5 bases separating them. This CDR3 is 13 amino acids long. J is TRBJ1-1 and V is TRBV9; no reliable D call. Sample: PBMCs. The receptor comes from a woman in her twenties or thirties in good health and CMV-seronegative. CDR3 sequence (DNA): TGTGCCAGCAGCGTAGCTACCAACACTGAAGCTTTCTTT. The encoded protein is CASSVATNTEAFF.